These T cell receptor beta chains were read from a single sample in a study of T-cell reconstitution after alpha-beta-depleted transplantation in children. One entry per CDR3 protein, called by TCRdb with MiXCR from the PCR reads. The data show fewer than 550,000 distinct CDR3 sequences, around 15% seen once. This material consisted of PBMCs, mostly from graft donor cells, taken 360 days after TCRalphabeta/CD19-depleted stem cell transplant. Every receptor here comes from a boy under two years old who had a stem cell transplant for Wiskott-Aldrich syndrome, so the T cells may come from the graft donor. Each CDR3 is given with its conserved first and last residue. A D gene is named only where the DNA matches it firmly. The size field is filled for only some rows; it gives once, few, many or a size class.

v_gene	abundance	d_gene	len	j_gene	CDR3aa	CDR3nt
TRBV7-8	few	NA	15	TRBJ2-1	CASSLGRSEYNEQFF	TGTGCCAGCAGCTTAGGTCGCAGCGAATACAATGAGCAGTTCTTC
TRBV18	few	NA	14	TRBJ2-7	CASSPLSKGYEQYF	TGTGCCAGCTCACCACTCTCCAAGGGTTACGAGCAGTACTTC
TRBV6-2/TRBV6-3	NA	TRBD1	13	TRBJ2-1	CASSPTRTGEQFF	TGTGCCAGCAGCCCCACCCGGACAGGGGAGCAGTTCTTC
TRBV28	few	NA	16	TRBJ2-2	CASSLPGASSIGELFF	TGTGCCAGCAGTTTACCAGGAGCGTCCTCAATCGGGGAGCTGTTTTTT
TRBV29-1	few	NA	14	TRBJ2-2	CSVDRTGYREELFF	TGCAGCGTTGATAGGACTGGTTATAGGGAGGAGCTGTTTTTT
TRBV12-3/TRBV12-4	NA	TRBD1	15	TRBJ1-6	CASSFGQGDNSPLHF	TGTGCCAGCAGTTTCGGGCAGGGGGATAATTCACCCCTCCACTTT
TRBV29-1	few	NA	14	TRBJ2-7	CSVESGAETYEQYF	TGCAGCGTTGAATCAGGGGCGGAGACCTACGAGCAGTACTTC
TRBV7-9	few	NA	14	TRBJ2-1	CASSLGGVNNEQFF	TGTGCCAGCAGCTTAGGCGGGGTCAACAATGAGCAGTTCTTC
TRBV19	once	TRBD2	17	TRBJ2-1	CASSIALAGGLGNEQFF	TGTGCCAGTAGTATAGCCCTAGCGGGGGGGCTCGGCAATGAGCAGTTCTTC
TRBV20-1	NA	NA	16	TRBJ2-3	CSARDLGLQPSDTQYF	TGCAGTGCTAGAGATCTCGGACTACAGCCATCCGATACGCAGTATTTT
TRBV19	few	NA	13	TRBJ2-3	CASILTGSDTQYF	TGTGCCAGTATCCTAACAGGGTCAGATACGCAGTATTTT
TRBV4-1	few	TRBD2	17	TRBJ2-2	CASSPYWTSGGVGELFF	TGCGCCAGCAGCCCGTACTGGACTAGCGGGGGGGTCGGGGAGCTGTTTTTT
TRBV3-1	NA	NA	15	TRBJ2-5	CASSAQGRQSGTQYF	TGTGCCAGCAGCGCCCAAGGGAGACAGTCCGGGACCCAGTACTTC
TRBV5-1	many	NA	14	TRBJ2-1	CASSLEASYNEQFF	TGCGCCAGCAGCTTGGAGGCTAGTTACAATGAGCAGTTCTTC
TRBV15	NA	TRBD2	13	TRBJ2-1	CATSSPGLAEQFF	TGTGCCACCAGCAGCCCGGGACTAGCCGAGCAGTTCTTC